This TCR beta chain was found in a study of cytomegalovirus exposure and HLA in healthy donors. Clones were sequenced by immunoSEQ multiplex PCR, and TCRdb holds only the in-frame ones, with some missing. The data show over 200,000 clones, with 90% seen just once and 3% to 3.5% held by the top ten. CDR1 PRHDT and CDR2 FYEKMQ come from the germline V gene (reference sequence). The CDR3 has 15 residues. Trimming removed 4 bases from V and 3 bases from J; junction bases left unmatched: 7. The chain carries TRBV13 and TRBJ2-5, with 8 bases identical to TRBD2. Sequenced input: PBMCs. This receptor was taken from a woman aged 25 to 39 in good health and CMV-seronegative. The CDR3 spells CASSSPTGGEETQYF. CDR3 coding DNA: TGTGCCAGCAGCTCACCTACGGGGGGGGAAGAGACCCAGTACTTC.